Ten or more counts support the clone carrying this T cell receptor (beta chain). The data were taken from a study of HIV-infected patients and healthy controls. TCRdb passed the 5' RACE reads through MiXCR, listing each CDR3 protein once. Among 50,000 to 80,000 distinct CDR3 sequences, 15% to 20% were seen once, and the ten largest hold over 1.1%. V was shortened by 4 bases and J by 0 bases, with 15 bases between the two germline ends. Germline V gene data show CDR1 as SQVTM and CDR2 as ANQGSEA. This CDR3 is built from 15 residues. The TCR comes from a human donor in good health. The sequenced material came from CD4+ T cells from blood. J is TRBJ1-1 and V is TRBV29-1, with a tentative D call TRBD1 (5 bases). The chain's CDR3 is CSVAPGWGMNTEAFF. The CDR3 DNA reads TGCAGCGTTGCCCCAGGGTGGGGGATGAACACTGAAGCTTTCTTT.